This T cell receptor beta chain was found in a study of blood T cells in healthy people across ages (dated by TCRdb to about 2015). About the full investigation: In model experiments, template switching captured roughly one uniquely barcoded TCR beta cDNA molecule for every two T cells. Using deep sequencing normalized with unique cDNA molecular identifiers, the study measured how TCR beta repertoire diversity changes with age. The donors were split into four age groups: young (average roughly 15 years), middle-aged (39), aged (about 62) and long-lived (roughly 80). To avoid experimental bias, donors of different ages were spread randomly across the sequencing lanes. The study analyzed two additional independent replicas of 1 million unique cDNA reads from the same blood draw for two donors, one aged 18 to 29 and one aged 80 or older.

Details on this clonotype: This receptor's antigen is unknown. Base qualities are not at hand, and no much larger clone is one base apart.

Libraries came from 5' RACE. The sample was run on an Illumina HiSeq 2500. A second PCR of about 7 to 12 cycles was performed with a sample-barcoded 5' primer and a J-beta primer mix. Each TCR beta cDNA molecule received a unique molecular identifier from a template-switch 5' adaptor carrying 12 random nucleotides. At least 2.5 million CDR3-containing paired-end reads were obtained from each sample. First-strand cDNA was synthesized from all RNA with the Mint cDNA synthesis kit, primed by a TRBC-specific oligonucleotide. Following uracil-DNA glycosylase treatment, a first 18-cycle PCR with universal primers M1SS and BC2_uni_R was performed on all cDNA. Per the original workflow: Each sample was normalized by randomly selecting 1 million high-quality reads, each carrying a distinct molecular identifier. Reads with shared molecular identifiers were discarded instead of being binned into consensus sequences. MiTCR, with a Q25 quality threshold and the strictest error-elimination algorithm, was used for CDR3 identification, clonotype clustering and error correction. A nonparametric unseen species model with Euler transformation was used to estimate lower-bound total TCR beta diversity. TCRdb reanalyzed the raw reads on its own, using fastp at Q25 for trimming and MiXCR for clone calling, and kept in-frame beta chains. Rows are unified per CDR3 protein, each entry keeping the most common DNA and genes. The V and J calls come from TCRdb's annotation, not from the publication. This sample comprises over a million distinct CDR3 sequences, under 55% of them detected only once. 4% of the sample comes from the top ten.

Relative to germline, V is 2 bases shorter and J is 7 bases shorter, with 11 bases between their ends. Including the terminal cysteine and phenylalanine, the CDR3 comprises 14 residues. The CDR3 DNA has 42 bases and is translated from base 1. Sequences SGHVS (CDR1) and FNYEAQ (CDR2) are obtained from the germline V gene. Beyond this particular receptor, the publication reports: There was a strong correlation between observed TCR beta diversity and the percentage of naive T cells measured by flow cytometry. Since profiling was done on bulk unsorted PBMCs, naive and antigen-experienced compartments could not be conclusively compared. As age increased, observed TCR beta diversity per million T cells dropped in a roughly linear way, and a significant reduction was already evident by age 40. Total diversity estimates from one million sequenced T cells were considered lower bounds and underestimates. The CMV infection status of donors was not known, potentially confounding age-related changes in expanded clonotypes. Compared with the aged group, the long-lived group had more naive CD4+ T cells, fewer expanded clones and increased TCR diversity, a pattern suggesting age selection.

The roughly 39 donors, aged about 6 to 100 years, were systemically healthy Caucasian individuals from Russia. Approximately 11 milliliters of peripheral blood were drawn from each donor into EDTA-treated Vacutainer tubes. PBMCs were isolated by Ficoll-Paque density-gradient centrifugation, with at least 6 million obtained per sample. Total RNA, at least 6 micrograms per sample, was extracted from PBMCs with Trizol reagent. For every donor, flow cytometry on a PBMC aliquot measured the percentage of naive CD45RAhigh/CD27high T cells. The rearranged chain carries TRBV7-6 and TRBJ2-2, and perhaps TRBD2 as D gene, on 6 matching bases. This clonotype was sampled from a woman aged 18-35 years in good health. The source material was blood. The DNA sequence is TGTGCCAGCAGCTTATGGGGGGAGGACGGGGAGCTGTTTTTT. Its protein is CASSLWGEDGELFF. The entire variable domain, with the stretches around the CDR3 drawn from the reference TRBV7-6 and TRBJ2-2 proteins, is GAGVSQSPRYKVTKRGQDVALRCDPISGHVSLYWYRQALGQGPEFLTYFNYEAQQDKSGLPNDRFSAERPEGSISTLTIQRTEQRDSAMYRCASSLWGEDGELFFGEGSRLTVL.